These T cell receptor beta chains were read from a single sample in a study of T cell responses to AZD1222 COVID-19 vaccine. Profiled with immunoSEQ multiplex PCR; TCRdb holds only in-frame clones, not every one. Of around 120,000 clones in the sample, 87% were seen once. The sample in question was peripheral blood, obtained on day 0 of AZD1222 vaccination. The source is an adult in good health. The CDR3 runs from the conserved cysteine through the conserved F or W.

v_call: TRBV12-5; j_call: TRBJ1-6; cdr3_aa: CASGFYKGTGPNSPLHF
v_call: TRBV2; j_call: TRBJ1-2; cdr3_aa: CASSPVRAPYGYTF
v_call: TRBV7-9; j_call: TRBJ2-1; cdr3_aa: CASSHWDEQFF
v_call: TRBV6-2/TRBV6-3; j_call: TRBJ2-1; cdr3_aa: CASSPSTGVPTNNEQFF
v_call: TRBV5-6; j_call: TRBJ1-5; cdr3_aa: CASSFGWQGHQPQHF
v_call: TRBV6-5; j_call: TRBJ1-1; cdr3_aa: CASIWFRTRNTEAFF
v_call: TRBV4-1; j_call: TRBJ1-2; cdr3_aa: CASSQPAWDINYGYTF
v_call: TRBV30; j_call: TRBJ1-6; cdr3_aa: CAWTRTGLNSPLHF
v_call: TRBV2; j_call: TRBJ2-7; cdr3_aa: CASKWSSYEQYF
v_call: TRBV18; j_call: TRBJ1-1; cdr3_aa: CASSRSRNTEAFF
v_call: TRBV15; j_call: TRBJ1-2; cdr3_aa: CATSSHRDRNYGYTF
v_call: TRBV3-1/TRBV3-2; j_call: TRBJ2-1; cdr3_aa: CASSQGAGGPYNEQFF
v_call: TRBV30; j_call: TRBJ1-5; cdr3_aa: CAWNGGIGNQPQHF
v_call: TRBV7-8; j_call: TRBJ1-5; cdr3_aa: CASSLSGTGLEPQHF
v_call: TRBV7-6; j_call: TRBJ2-1; cdr3_aa: CASSLGGVYNEQFF
v_call: TRBV7-9; j_call: TRBJ1-5; cdr3_aa: CASSPDYQPQHF
v_call: TRBV19; j_call: TRBJ1-1; cdr3_aa: CASSMPTGNTEAFF
v_call: TRBV27; j_call: TRBJ1-5; cdr3_aa: CASKEQGLGNQPQHF
v_call: TRBV4-2; j_call: TRBJ2-5; cdr3_aa: CASSQDSPQETQYF
v_call: TRBV29-1; j_call: TRBJ1-5; cdr3_aa: CSVGLSGNQPQHF
v_call: TRBV5-6; j_call: TRBJ2-7; cdr3_aa: CASSLYGGNYEQYF
v_call: TRBV29-1; j_call: TRBJ1-4; cdr3_aa: CSVTRDANNEKLFF
v_call: TRBV19; j_call: TRBJ1-5; cdr3_aa: CASRNWDAGDRPQHF
v_call: TRBV20-1; j_call: TRBJ2-5; cdr3_aa: CSASGSGSGKGIQETQYF
v_call: TRBV18; j_call: TRBJ1-5; cdr3_aa: CASSPEQYQPQHF
v_call: TRBV19; j_call: TRBJ1-1; cdr3_aa: CASSKGMNTEAFF
v_call: TRBV6-6; j_call: TRBJ1-4; cdr3_aa: CASSYWGAGANEKLFF
v_call: TRBV7-9; j_call: TRBJ1-1; cdr3_aa: CASSGGPRRAFF
v_call: TRBV18; j_call: TRBJ1-5; cdr3_aa: CASSRYGTENQPQHF
v_call: TRBV19; j_call: TRBJ1-5; cdr3_aa: CASSYWDNSNQPQHF
v_call: TRBV6-5; j_call: TRBJ1-1; cdr3_aa: CASTDSLNTEAFF
v_call: TRBV7-2; j_call: TRBJ2-3; cdr3_aa: CASSSQTADTQYF
v_call: TRBV6-5; j_call: TRBJ1-2; cdr3_aa: CASHHSGVGGYTF
v_call: TRBV7-2; j_call: TRBJ1-2; cdr3_aa: CASTEHRGQDYGYTF
v_call: TRBV27; j_call: TRBJ1-2; cdr3_aa: CASSWDSDRGYTF
v_call: TRBV30; j_call: TRBJ1-5; cdr3_aa: CALKGTGEGNQPQHF
v_call: TRBV15; j_call: TRBJ2-7; cdr3_aa: CATSREVQGAREQYF
v_call: TRBV5-1; j_call: TRBJ2-6; cdr3_aa: CASSLNSGVAGANVLTF
v_call: TRBV5-1; j_call: TRBJ1-1; cdr3_aa: CASSPTTGLREAFF
v_call: TRBV30; j_call: TRBJ1-2; cdr3_aa: CAWSGPNYGYTF
v_call: TRBV5-1; j_call: TRBJ1-2; cdr3_aa: CASRFDRSYGYTF